This TCR beta chain came from a study of blood T cell repertoires in COVID-19 (dated by TCRdb to about 2020). In terms of the full investigation: The collaborator samples originated in the United States, Italy and Spain and spanned the acute and convalescent phases of COVID-19. The prospective study material was composed of cDNA or gDNA derived from T cells, B-cell-depleted T cells, or PBMCs. Subjects who had been exposed to COVID-19, were actively infected with it, or had recovered from it provided the deeply sampled blood TCRbeta repertoires that made up the dataset. Where HLA class I and class II types were available, the types were taken from metadata supplied by the sample provider, not from assay-based typing. The samples were drawn from two sources: the first 160 participants of the ongoing ImmuneRACE study, and 1,254 subjects contributed by 6 global collaborators. The repertoires were made available in a free public database intended to serve as a resource for research on the immune response to SARS-CoV-2. A de-identified subject ID, COVID-19 status, age in years and sex were almost always included in the sample metadata.

TCRbeta CDR3 regions were amplified from genomic DNA using the immunoSEQ Assay, a bias-controlled multiplex PCR. In the authors' own workflow: Nucleated cell counts per sample were estimated from amplification of reference gene primers within the assay. To quantify the absolute abundance of each unique TCRbeta CDR3 rearrangement, sequence reads were collapsed and filtered. For each sample, productive Simpson clonality was calculated by taking the square root of Simpson's diversity index across productive rearrangements. TCRdb took over this immuneACCESS table, retaining in-frame rearrangements with V and J assigned. Such tables are incomplete; in checked studies, under half of the missing clones stem from an unresolved V gene, and the remainder is unexplained. From that table come the V and J calls and clone size; the DNA was used to work out D and trimming. This sample is represented by roughly 250,000 clones; about 82% of them were singletons. Clones ranked in the top ten supply roughly 2% of the sample.

The paper's findings and limits, for the study overall: The quantity of clinical and demographic metadata differed by source and by participant and was supplied without curation.

Enrolling through a virtual design, the prospective study's participants ranged in age from roughly 18 to 89 years and lived across roughly 23 United States geographic areas. Cohort assignment in the prospective study relied on participant-reported clinical history from a screening survey and a study questionnaire. ImmuneRACE Cohort 3 recovered participants were defined by two consecutive negative NP/OP PCR tests, healthcare professional clearance, or symptom resolution. Each participant in the prospective study had whole blood, serum and a nasopharyngeal or oropharyngeal swab collected by mobile phlebotomists. Over a roughly 2-month period, participants in the prospective study had the option of providing additional blood draws and questionnaires. Before DNA extraction, blood samples from the prospective study were shipped at room temperature or frozen. From the cysteine up to the phenylalanine, the CDR3 has a length of 14 residues. The entry retains the CDR3 DNA only, 42 bases that are in frame from base 1. The germline V gene (reference sequence) specifies LGHDT as CDR1 and YNNKEL as CDR2. V and J are truncated by 4 bases and 5 bases respectively, leaving an intervening sequence of 14 bases.

As concerns this clone: It has no known antigen specificity. The record has no base qualities; no much larger clone is one base away.

Sequencing was carried out using PBMCs or T cells enriched from blood (not recorded which). The receptor's source is a woman aged 45-59 years who had recovered from COVID-19. Recombination linked TRBV3-1 (or the pseudogene TRBV3-2) to TRBJ2-5; tentative D gene TRBD1, with 6 bases matching. The DNA sequence reads TGTGCCAGCAGCCCTCAGGGGCGCTTTGAGACCCAGTACTTC. The resulting protein is CASSPQGRFETQYF.